This entry concerns a single TCR beta chain. This clonotype has a count of ten or more. Its recognized antigen is unknown. Per-base qualities were not stored, and no clone one base away is much larger. V is pared back by 5 bases and J by 6 bases, with 20 bases lying between the germline termini. Inclusive of the bounding cysteine and phenylalanine, the CDR3 is 16 residues long. The entry retains the CDR3 DNA only, 48 bases that are in frame from base 1. CDR1 and CDR2 are drawn from the germline V gene: KGHSH, LQKENI. Healthy controls were blood bank volunteers in Maryland, USA. Unsorted PBMC libraries were generated from 2 million PBMCs stored in RNAlater at -80 °C until RNA extraction. Peripheral blood was subjected to Ficoll-Hypaque density gradient centrifugation to isolate PBMCs, which were then cryopreserved in liquid nitrogen. The data derive from a study of neurological immune-mediated disorders (dated by TCRdb to the late 2010s). A note on the overall study: The study compared peripheral blood TCR-beta repertoires of HTLV-I-associated myelopathy (HAM/TSP) patients, multiple sclerosis patients and healthy controls using UMI-based sequencing. The 90 to 110 TCR-beta libraries included longitudinal samples, technical triplicates and paired sorted CD4+ and CD8+ T-cell subsets alongside PBMC samples. The cohort included approximately 70 subjects: about 15 with HAM/TSP, around 35 with multiple sclerosis, and around 20 healthy controls.

cDNA was synthesized by template-switch 5'RACE using a primer with a 10-nucleotide random unique molecular identifier that tagged each TCR transcript. Over 170 million TCR-beta sequences, covering 15-18 subjects, were produced in each sequencing run. Total RNA was extracted with the RNeasy kit. TCR-beta VDJ regions were amplified with primers for the TCR constant region and the 5'RACE anchor, using the KAPA Real-time Library Amplification kit. A first PCR added sample indexes and Illumina adaptors, and a second PCR then raised library yield. After Ampure bead purification, the roughly 650 bp TCR product was size-selected on a 2% E-gel SizeSelection system. Before pooling, libraries had their quality checked on a Bioanalyzer, their concentration measured with Qubit, and their quantity determined with the Kapa Library Quantification kit. Paired-end 2 x 150 bp sequencing of the libraries was performed on an Illumina HiSeq 2500. To increase sequence diversity, roughly 24-32% phiX was spiked into each library pool. Concerning the study's data processing: The quality-filtered reads were processed with the UMI-based MiGEC pipeline, whose error correction step removed more than 80% of the raw TCR sequences. VDJ genes were aligned to IMGT germline references, and each clonotype was defined by a unique CDR3 amino acid sequence together with V-J genes. Clonal expansion, Shannon diversity and CDR3 relatedness were evaluated with VDJtools (CalcPairwiseDistances, ClusterSamples), while phylogenetic trees were built in CLCbio workbench. Using coefficient-of-variation modelling across technical triplicates, the study counted a clone as expanded if it had at least 8 unique UMIs. TCRdb reanalyzed the raw reads on its own, using fastp at Q25 for trimming and MiXCR for clone calling, and kept in-frame beta chains. All rows with the same CDR3 protein become a single entry with the most common DNA and genes. TCRdb, not the authors, supplied the V and J calls. The sample table holds 84,000 or so distinct CDR3 sequences, of which approximately 10% were seen once. The ten largest account for under 2% of the sample.

General study outcomes and caveats: The highest TCR clonal expansion was observed in HAM/TSP patients, whereas the lowest was observed in MS patients, even when compared with healthy controls. No identical CDR3 amino acid sequences were found to be shared among expanded clones across subjects, suggesting that TCR-beta repertoires were private in all groups.

The sample taken for sequencing was PBMCs. The rearranged segments are TRBV18 and TRBJ2-1; the D gene is possibly TRBD1, with 5 bases matching. This receptor was identified in a middle-aged man in good health. The sequenced DNA: TGTGCCAGCTCATCTCCAGGGATATTGGTCCCCAATGAGCAGTTCTTC. It translates to CASSSPGILVPNEQFF.